The 23 T cell receptor beta chains in this list originate from one sample, sequenced in a study of PD-1 blockade in classical Hodgkin lymphoma. The time point denotes: cycle 4 day 1 (C4D1), after five to seven weeks of nivolumab. Every patient had relapsed following autologous stem cell transplantation, and cohorts differed in brentuximab vedotin exposure. Repertoires were generated with immunoSEQ multiplex PCR, while TCRdb's copy carries only in-frame clones and drops some. The data hold 99,000 or so clones, with around 90% observed a single time. This sample comprised peripheral blood mononuclear cells (PBMCs), obtained before the fourth cycle of nivolumab. Receptors were obtained from a human donor with classical Hodgkin lymphoma.

J is TRBJ2-7 and V is TRBV4-3; 7 positions agree with TRBD1. Per germline, CDR1 LGHNA and CDR2 YSLEER. The length of the CDR3 is 16 residues. The V gene end was trimmed by 0 bases and the J gene end by 3 bases; junction bases not matched to a gene: 8. The CDR3 region has the DNA TGCGCCAGCAGCCAAGAGTGGGCCGGACAGGTCTACGAGCAGTACTTC. Its translation: CASSQEWAGQVYEQYF.

This chain links TRBV18 with TRBJ1-1; 9 bases fit TRBD1. The trim removed 3 bases at V and 5 bases at J, leaving 16 bases unmatched. The V gene's germline CDR1 is KGHSH and CDR2 LQKENI. CDR3 length: 18 residues. In DNA form, the CDR3 reads TGTGCCAGCTCACCCCTCTTGGACAGGGGATTAACCGGTACTGAAGCTTTCTTT. Translated, it gives CASSPLLDRGLTGTEAFF.

This clone appeared a single time. This chain joins TRBV5-6 and TRBJ1-2; D call uncertain. The germline V gene encodes CDR1 SGHDT and CDR2 YYEEEE. The CDR3 loop spans 11 amino acids. Trimming stripped 1 base from V and 8 bases from J, with 6 bases between. This CDR3 reads CASSLYSGYTF. Written as DNA, the CDR3 is TGTGCCAGCAGCTTGTATTCCGGCTACACCTTC. Together with reference TRBV5-6 and TRBJ1-2, the CDR3 gives the full variable domain: DAGVTQSPTHLIKTRGQQVTLRCSPKSGHDTVSWYQQALGQGPQFIFQYYEEEERQRGNFPDRFSGHQFPNYSSELNVNALLLGDSALYLCASSLYSGYTFGSGTRLTVV.

The chain employs TRBV5-1 and TRBJ1-1, with D unclear. Germline V gene data show CDR1 as SGHRS and CDR2 as YFSETQ. There are 11 residues in the CDR3. Trimming cost V 0 bases and J 7 bases, with 4 bases left between them. CDR3 in amino acids: CASSLAGEAFF. CDR3 bases: TGCGCCAGCAGCTTGGCAGGTGAAGCTTTCTTT.

This clone occurred once. The chain combines TRBV5-1 with TRBJ2-3; D might be TRBD1 (5 bases). Germline values: CDR1 SGHRS, CDR2 YFSETQ. Trimming removed 6 bases from V and 0 bases from J, with 14 bases in between. CDR3 length equals 15 residues. DNA of the CDR3: TGCGCCAGCACCAAACAGGTCGCGAGCACAGATACGCAGTATTTT. Translated: CASTKQVASTDTQYF.

This chain joins TRBV28 and TRBJ1-5, with 8 bases aligning to TRBD1. With 6 bases clipped from V and 6 bases from J, the junction kept 7 bases outside the gene matches. The CDR3 covers 14 residues. Germline V gives CDR1 MDHEN, CDR2 SYDVKM. This CDR3 reads CASRRTGYGQPQHF. The DNA for the CDR3 is TGTGCCAGCAGACGGACAGGGTACGGTCAGCCCCAGCATTTT.

V is TRBV6-5 and J is TRBJ1-5; TRBD1 aligns across 7 bases. Germline lookup yields CDR1 MNHEY and CDR2 SVGAGI. This CDR3 region has 14 residues. V trimming: 5 bases; J trimming: 6 bases; junction bases outside the gene matches: 7. The DNA of the CDR3 is TGTGCCAGCAGTCCCAGACAGGGCGGTCAGCCCCAGCATTTT. It encodes CASSPRQGGQPQHF.

The table lists this clone with a count of one. This rearrangement joins TRBV11-3 to TRBJ2-5; a possible D gene is TRBD2 (5 bases). CDR1 and CDR2 from the germline V gene are SGHNT and YENEEA. This CDR3 is 14 amino acids long. V was pared by 4 bases and J by 0 bases, with 9 bases between. The CDR3 sequence is CASSSRRDQETQYF. In nucleotides, the CDR3 is TGTGCCAGCAGCTCTCGGCGGGACCAAGAGACCCAGTACTTC. Full variable domain (remainder filled in from reference TRBV11-3 and TRBJ2-5): EAGVVQSPRYKIIEKKQPVAFWCNPISGHNTLYWYLQNLGQGPELLIRYENEEAVDDSQLPKDRFSAERLKGVDSTLKIQPAELGDSAVYLCASSSRRDQETQYFGPGTRLLVL.

This sequence joins TRBV19 and TRBJ2-7; D is undetermined. Trimming took off 5 bases at V and 0 bases at J, with 8 bases between the two ends. The germline V gene has CDR1 LNHDA and CDR2 SQIVND (reference sequence). The CDR3 runs to 13 residues. In DNA form, the CDR3 reads TGTGCCAGTAGTCGTCAGATCTCCTACGAGCAGTACTTC. This translates into CASSRQISYEQYF.

The chain couples TRBV6-1 to TRBJ1-1; TRBD1 agrees at 8 bases. The CDR3 consists of 13 residues. V dropped 6 bases and J dropped 3; count of bases not matched to a gene: 3. Germline V lookup: CDR1 MNHNS, CDR2 SASEGT. The CDR3 nucleotides read TGTGCCAGCAGAAGACAGGGGTACACTGAAGCTTTCTTT. This encodes CASRRQGYTEAFF.

The chain recombines TRBV27 with TRBJ2-1; weak D call: TRBD2 (5 bases). Trimming removed 5 bases from V and 5 bases from J, with 13 bases in between. The CDR3 contains 14 residues. From germline, CDR1 is MNHEY and CDR2 SMNVEV (reference sequence). CDR3: CASSPPGWDNEQFF. CDR3 nucleotide sequence: TGTGCCAGCAGTCCCCCGGGGTGGGACAATGAGCAGTTCTTC.

V is TRBV10-2 and J is TRBJ2-5; D remains ambiguous. The CDR3 is made up of 13 amino acids. The V end was cut by 8 bases, the J end by 0 bases, with 10 bases between. Germline V gene lookup returns CDR1 WSHSY and CDR2 SAAADI. In DNA, the CDR3 is TGCGCCAGCGTAGGGTCTAACCAAGAGACCCAGTACTTC. Its protein is CASVGSNQETQYF.

CDR3 sequence (DNA): TGTGCCAGCAGTTCGCCCAACGAGCAGTACTTC. Translating gives CASSSPNEQYF. The rearrangement joins TRBV6-1 to TRBJ2-7, with D hard to call. Germline V gives CDR1 MNHNS, CDR2 SASEGT. CDR3 size: 11 residues. With 5 bases removed from V and 5 bases from J, the gap between germline ends came to 7 bases.

The rearrangement uses TRBV27 and TRBJ1-1, with 7 bases identical to TRBD1. Germline values: CDR1 MNHEY, CDR2 SMNVEV (reference sequence). This CDR3 spans 16 amino acids. With V trimmed by 5 bases and J by 4 bases, 13 bases remained unmatched. CDR3 coding DNA: TGTGCCAGCAGTCCAGGGACAGCTCTGTGGGCCACTGAAGCTTTCTTT. Translation gives CASSPGTALWATEAFF.

CDR3 protein: CASSLADRVGAFF. The CDR3 nucleotides are TGTGCCAGCAGTTTAGCGGACAGGGTAGGAGCTTTCTTT. V gene TRBV28 combines with J gene TRBJ1-1; 8 bases match TRBD1. The J segment lost 10 bases and the V segment lost 2 bases, leaving 6 bases of the junction unmatched. The germline CDR1 and CDR2 sequences are MDHEN and SYDVKM. The CDR3 is made up of 13 amino acids.

This clone was picked up one time. The V call is TRBV2, the J call TRBJ1-4; D gene unclear. The V and J ends lost 1 base and 8 bases respectively, with 14 bases between them. The CDR3 consists of 15 residues. Germline V gives CDR1 SNHLY, CDR2 FYNNEI. The CDR3 loop is CASSEGPPDWEKLFF. In DNA form, the CDR3 reads TGTGCCAGCAGTGAAGGGCCCCCGGATTGGGAAAAACTGTTTTTT.

V usage is TRBV2 and J usage is TRBJ2-3; D is unclear. V lost 7 bases to trimming and J lost 6 bases, with 17 bases between them. CDR3 length: 14 residues. The germline gives CDR1 SNHLY, CDR2 FYNNEI. CDR3 residues: CASNTQAGGDTQYF. The CDR3, as DNA: TGTGCCAGCAACACTCAGGCCGGTGGGGATACGCAGTATTTT.

The chain is built from TRBV2 and TRBJ1-3, with a weak D call TRBD1 (5 bases). The CDR3 has 14 residues. With 7 bases removed from V and 0 bases from J, the gap between germline ends came to 10 bases. Germline V gives CDR1 SNHLY, CDR2 FYNNEI. The CDR3 is CASTRTFSGNTIYF. DNA for the CDR3: TGTGCCAGCACCAGGACATTCTCTGGAAACACCATATATTTT.

The rearrangement joins TRBV28 to TRBJ1-4; D is uncertain. V dropped 8 bases and J dropped 5 bases, with 6 bases sitting between them. There are 11 residues in the CDR3. The germline gives CDR1 MDHEN, CDR2 SYDVKM. In nucleotides, the CDR3 is TGTGCCAGCGGATTCAATGAAAAACTGTTTTTT. Protein product: CASGFNEKLFF.

The rearrangement links TRBV7-9 to TRBJ2-4, with a tentative D call TRBD2 (5 bases). The CDR3 has 15 residues. The germline V gene has CDR1 SEHNR and CDR2 FQNEAQ (reference sequence). Trimming left V 4 bases short and J 2 bases short, with 12 bases between. CDR3 in DNA: TGTGCCAGCAGCTCCGCCGGGGATACCAAAAACATTCAGTACTTC. Protein: CASSSAGDTKNIQYF.

V and J are TRBV5-1 and TRBJ2-7; 8 bases map to TRBD2. The CDR3 runs to 15 residues. Germline CDR1 SGHRS, CDR2 YFSETQ. The J segment lost 0 bases and the V segment lost 2 bases, leaving 4 bases of the junction unmatched. The CDR3 region is CASSLSGGLSYEQYF. Written as DNA, the CDR3 is TGCGCCAGCAGCTTAAGCGGGGGCCTCTCCTACGAGCAGTACTTC.

The chain links TRBV29-1 to TRBJ2-3; 10 positions match TRBD2. This CDR3 comprises 17 residues. The germline CDR1 and CDR2 sequences are SQVTM and ANQGSEA. The J segment lost 2 bases and the V segment lost 3 bases, leaving 11 bases of the junction unmatched. CDR3 region: CSVEGGLAEMFTDTQYF. The CDR3, as DNA: TGCAGCGTTGAGGGTGGACTAGCGGAAATGTTCACAGATACGCAGTATTTT.

This clone was observed a few times. The V call is TRBV4-2, the J call TRBJ2-2; TRBD1 aligns across 7 bases. The trim removed 3 bases at V and 0 bases at J, leaving 7 bases unmatched. From germline, CDR1 is LGHNA and CDR2 YNFKEQ. The CDR3 covers 17 residues. CDR3 nucleotide sequence: TGTGCCAGCAGCCATCGTTGGGACAGCTCGAACACCGGGGAGCTGTTTTTT. Protein sequence: CASSHRWDSSNTGELFF.